These 32 T cell receptor beta chains originate from one sample sequenced in a study of T cells after yellow fever vaccination. Via MiXCR, TCRdb re-called the 5' RACE reads, giving one row per CDR3 protein. The sample holds 510,000 or so distinct CDR3 sequences, 15% to 20% seen once. Here the sequenced sample was PBMCs, taken 15 days after the yellow fever booster vaccination. The receptors stem from a young man who received the YFV17D yellow fever vaccine.

This chain connects TRBV29-1 to TRBJ2-3; D call uncertain. This CDR3 contains 14 residues. Trimming cost V 5 bases and J 4 bases, with 16 bases left between them. The V gene's germline CDR1 is SQVTM and CDR2 ANQGSEA. The CDR3 is CSVLKQVFPDTQYF. In nucleotides, the CDR3 is TGCAGCGTTCTTAAGCAAGTTTTCCCAGATACGCAGTATTTT.

This sequence joins TRBV18 and TRBJ2-5; no firm D call. The CDR3 runs 13 residues. Germline values: CDR1 KGHSH, CDR2 LQKENI. The V gene lost 2 bases and the J gene lost 7 bases, with 11 bases spanning the gap. The CDR3 loop reads CASSPTVGVTQYF. In DNA form, the CDR3 reads TGTGCCAGCTCACCAACGGTCGGCGTGACCCAGTACTTC.

A few counts support this clonotype. The CDR3 protein is CSVEEGQTAQYF. CDR3 in DNA: TGCAGCGTTGAAGAAGGGCAAACCGCGCAGTATTTT. V usage is TRBV29-1 and J usage is TRBJ2-3, with D uncertain. CDR3 length: 12 residues. Looked up from germline, CDR1 is SQVTM and CDR2 is ANQGSEA. V lost 0 bases, J lost 10 bases, and 11 bases lay in between.

The sample holds many counts of this clonotype. The V and J genes are TRBV2 and TRBJ2-3; D gene ambiguous. From germline, CDR1 is SNHLY and CDR2 FYNNEI. CDR3 length: 10 amino acids. Deletions cut 8 bases from V and 2 bases from J, with 2 bases between. Here the CDR3 DNA reads TGTGCCAGCCACACAGATACGCAGTATTTT. It codes for CASHTDTQYF.

This clonotype has just a few counts. The chain links TRBV11-2 to TRBJ1-1; D perhaps matches TRBD1 (5 bases). The germline V and J ends were trimmed by 5 bases and 0 bases, with 22 bases remaining between them. The length of the CDR3 is 18 residues. Germline assignment: CDR1 SGHAT and CDR2 FQNNGV. The CDR3 loop is CASSLGGRAVEMNTEAFF. For the CDR3, the DNA is TGTGCCAGCAGCCTGGGTGGCAGGGCAGTGGAAATGAACACTGAAGCTTTCTTT.

The chain has TRBV5-5 and TRBJ2-7, with D hard to call. The CDR3 loop spans 14 amino acids. Germline CDR1 reads SGHKS; CDR2 reads YYEKEE (reference sequence). Trimming pared 5 bases from V and 2 bases from J, leaving 14 bases between. The CDR3 sequence: CASRILSGTYEQYF. CDR3 nucleotides: TGTGCCAGCAGAATACTGTCTGGTACCTACGAGCAGTACTTC. Filled out from reference TRBV5-5 and TRBJ2-7, the complete variable domain reads DAGVTQSPTHLIKTRGQQVTLRCSPISGHKSVSWYQQVLGQGPQFIFQYYEKEERGRGNFPDRFSARQFPNYSSELNVNALLLGDSALYLCASRILSGTYEQYFGPGTRLTVT.

In DNA form, the CDR3 reads TGTGCCACCAGTGATTCGTATCTGGGACTCTCTGGGGGTGAGCAGTTCTTC. This encodes CATSDSYLGLSGGEQFF. The V call is TRBV24-1, the J call TRBJ2-1, with a possible D match to TRBD2 (6 bases). Germline CDR1 reads KGHDR; CDR2 reads SFDVKD. CDR3 size: 17 residues. Trimming cost V 2 bases and J 9 bases, with 22 bases left between them.

This clonotype turned up a few times. The chain recombines TRBV9 with TRBJ2-3; 11 positions match TRBD2. Germline V gene data show CDR1 as SGDLS and CDR2 as YYNGEE. The CDR3 spans 15 residues. Germline trimming cut 2 bases from V and 6 bases from J; bases unmatched to any gene: 5. CDR3 residues: CASSVTGTSGDTQYF. CDR3 sequence (DNA): TGTGCCAGCAGCGTTACCGGGACTAGCGGCGATACGCAGTATTTT.

CDR3 DNA: TGTGCCATCAGCGCCGGGACAGGGGCGACGGAGCAGTACTTC. Its translation is CAISAGTGATEQYF. This sequence joins TRBV10-3 and TRBJ2-7, with 10 bases fitting TRBD1. The germline V gene encodes CDR1 ENHRY and CDR2 SYGVKD. The CDR3 consists of 14 residues. V was pared by 6 bases and J by 7 bases, with 9 bases of the junction left unmatched.

This clonotype was detected many times. The V call is TRBV3-1, the J call TRBJ2-1; the D is unclear. The CDR3 loop spans 14 amino acids. V was clipped by 0 bases and J by 9 bases, with 12 bases between them. The V gene's germline CDR1 is LGHDT and CDR2 YNNKEL (reference sequence). For the CDR3, the DNA is TGTGCCAGCAGCCAAGATAGGAGTCTGGGTGAGCAGTTCTTC. Its protein is CASSQDRSLGEQFF.

This clonotype appeared a few times. The gene calls are TRBV20-1 and TRBJ2-5; 10 bases align to TRBD2. The CDR3 covers 15 residues. CDR1 is DFQATT and CDR2 is SNEGSKA in the germline V gene (reference sequence). V lost 3 bases and J lost 5; bases outside the gene matches: 9. The CDR3 spells CSARRGASGSETQYF. The CDR3 DNA follows: TGCAGTGCTAGGCGGGGGGCTAGCGGGAGTGAGACCCAGTACTTC.

This clonotype was detected many times. This rearrangement joins TRBV18 to TRBJ2-3; the D call may be TRBD1 or TRBD2 (5 bases each). V lost 2 bases and J lost 2, with 8 bases in between. Looked up from germline, CDR1 is KGHSH and CDR2 is LQKENI. The CDR3 has 14 residues. The CDR3 spells CASSPSGTTDTQYF. CDR3 in DNA: TGTGCCAGCTCACCATCGGGGACCACAGATACGCAGTATTTT.

This clonotype was seen more than once but under ten times. CDR3: CASSLSPSVPGQRTDTQYF. DNA of the CDR3: TGCGCCAGCAGCTTGTCCCCCTCCGTACCGGGACAGCGCACAGATACGCAGTATTTT. The J gene is TRBJ2-3, the V gene TRBV5-1; 7 bases fit TRBD1. After removal of 1 base from V and 1 base from J, the junction contained 15 bases not matched to a gene. The germline V gene has CDR1 SGHRS and CDR2 YFSETQ. The CDR3 consists of 19 residues.

The table lists this clonotype with many counts. Being one base from a much bigger clone, this may be a read error. The chain joins TRBV29-1 to TRBJ2-5, with D possibly matching TRBD1 (6 bases). CDR1 SQVTM and CDR2 ANQGSEA come from the germline V gene. Between the trimmed V and J ends, which lost 2 bases and 3 bases, there was a span of 7 bases. The CDR3 spans 12 residues. CDR3 nucleotide sequence: TGCAGCGTTGAATCAGGGGAAGAGACCCAGTACTTC. Its protein product is CSVESGEETQYF.

This clonotype has at least ten counts. This chain connects TRBV15 to TRBJ1-1; D remains ambiguous. The V and J ends lost 8 bases and 4 bases respectively, with 11 bases between them. Germline V CDR1 and CDR2: LNHNV, YYDKDF (reference sequence). This CDR3 comprises 12 residues. CDR3 bases: TGTGCCACCTCCGGAGGTGGCACTGAAGCTTTCTTT. It is translated as CATSGGGTEAFF.

This clonotype was found a few times. This chain links TRBV5-1 with TRBJ2-7; D gene unclear. V lost 2 bases, J lost 7 bases, and 16 bases lay in between. The CDR3 covers 14 residues. The germline gives CDR1 SGHRS, CDR2 YFSETQ. DNA of the CDR3: TGCGCCAGCAGCTTCATCACGGGTTCGCAGGAGCAGTACTTC. Its translation: CASSFITGSQEQYF.

This clonotype was detected a few times. The gene calls are TRBV9 and TRBJ2-5; the match to TRBD2 covers 7 bases. CDR1 SGDLS and CDR2 YYNGEE come from the germline V gene. This CDR3 is built from 15 residues. V dropped 0 bases and J dropped 5; count of bases not matched to a gene: 7. The chain's CDR3 is CASSVEGLRWETQYF. The CDR3 region has the DNA TGTGCCAGCAGCGTAGAGGGACTACGGTGGGAGACCCAGTACTTC.

The gene calls are TRBV19 and TRBJ2-7; D is undetermined. CDR3 length equals 16 residues. V lost 5 bases, J lost 2 bases, and 19 bases lay in between. Germline V gene sequence: CDR1 LNHDA, CDR2 SQIVND (reference sequence). The CDR3 DNA reads as TGTGCCAGTAGTCCGGGCAGGAAACAATTCGCCTACGAGCAGTACTTC. Translating gives CASSPGRKQFAYEQYF. The entire variable domain, with the rest obtained from reference TRBV19 and TRBJ2-7, is as follows: DGGITQSPKYLFRKEGQNVTLSCEQNLNHDAMYWYRQDPGQGLRLIYYSQIVNDFQKGDIAEGYSVSREKKESFPLTVTSAQKNPTAFYLCASSPGRKQFAYEQYFGPGTRLTVT.

V gene TRBV5-4 combines with J gene TRBJ2-2; TRBD1 aligns across 9 bases. Per germline, CDR1 SGHNT and CDR2 YYREEE (reference sequence). V shed 5 bases, J shed 7 bases, and the junction held 3 bases outside the gene matches. This CDR3 is built from 13 residues. CDR3 residues: CASSPTGGGELFF. The CDR3, as DNA: TGTGCCAGCAGTCCGACAGGGGGCGGGGAGCTGTTTTTT.

This clonotype was seen only a few times. This chain links TRBV29-1 with TRBJ2-1; a possible D gene is TRBD2 (6 bases). CDR3 length: 16 amino acids. Germline assignment: CDR1 SQVTM and CDR2 ANQGSEA. V dropped 6 bases and J dropped 4 bases, with 22 bases sitting between them. CDR3 sequence: CSVTFSGTYQYNEQFF. Here the CDR3 DNA reads TGCAGCGTCACTTTTTCCGGGACTTACCAATACAATGAGCAGTTCTTC.

This clonotype came up a few times. V gene TRBV20-1 combines with J gene TRBJ2-1; TRBD2 aligns across 8 bases. The trim removed 4 bases at V and 7 bases at J, leaving 18 bases unmatched. Germline CDR1 and CDR2: DFQATT and SNEGSKA (reference sequence). The CDR3 has 17 residues. In DNA form, the CDR3 reads TGCAGTGCTATAGGGCTGATCACCGGGGGGGTGGAAAATGAGCAGTTCTTC. Translated: CSAIGLITGGVENEQFF.

This clonotype was seen ten or more times. The chain couples TRBV10-3 to TRBJ2-1; unclear D gene. Germline V gene lookup returns CDR1 ENHRY and CDR2 SYGVKD. This CDR3 region has 11 residues. Between the trimmed V and J ends, which lost 3 bases and 7 bases, there was a span of 4 bases. The CDR3 reads CAISEPNEQFF. The CDR3 DNA follows: TGTGCCATCAGTGAACCGAATGAGCAGTTCTTC.

V is TRBV10-3 and J is TRBJ2-6, with 7 bases aligning to TRBD1. The CDR3 spans 16 residues. Trimming removed 8 bases from V and 0 bases from J; junction bases left unmatched: 7. Germline-derived CDR1 and CDR2 are ENHRY and SYGVKD. Here the CDR3 DNA reads TGTGCCATCGGGGGACAGCCAAGCTCTGGGGCCAACGTCCTGACTTTC. Translating gives CAIGGQPSSGANVLTF.

This rearrangement joins TRBV6-1 to TRBJ2-2; 12 positions agree with TRBD2. The CDR3 runs 16 residues. After removal of 5 bases from V and 8 bases from J, the junction contained 9 bases not matched to a gene. CDR1 and CDR2 from the germline V gene are MNHNS and SASEGT. The CDR3 DNA follows: TGTGCCAGCAGTCGTCTAGCGGGAGGGCCCGGTGGGGAGCTGTTTTTT. It translates to CASSRLAGGPGGELFF.

The chain carries TRBV24-1 and TRBJ2-2; D possibly corresponds to TRBD2 (5 bases). The CDR3 length is 18 residues. Germline lookup yields CDR1 KGHDR and CDR2 SFDVKD. V lost 7 bases to trimming and J lost 4 bases, with 24 bases between them. The CDR3 region is CATSAAQNPNRGTGELFF. The CDR3 bases are TGTGCCACCAGCGCCGCTCAGAACCCTAATCGGGGCACCGGGGAGCTGTTTTTT.

The genes are TRBV5-1 and TRBJ2-1; either TRBD1 or TRBD2 may supply D (5 bases each). There are 15 residues in the CDR3. The ends were cut back, 6 bases at V and 6 bases at J, with 19 bases in the middle. Germline V CDR1 and CDR2: SGHRS, YFSETQ. DNA for the CDR3: TGCGCCAGCAAAGACCGGGACGGTACCTTCAATGAGCAGTTCTTC. It codes for CASKDRDGTFNEQFF.

In the case of this clonotype: One end of the junction is discordant with germline, which a read error may explain. The chain joins TRBV10-3 to TRBJ2-1, with TRBD2 matching over 9 bases. This CDR3 contains 13 residues. Germline assignment: CDR1 ENHRY and CDR2 SYGVKD. The CDR3 region has the DNA TGTGCCCTCAGGGCAGCGGGAGGCACTGAGCAGTTCTTC. Translation gives CALRAAGGTEQFF.

This clonotype was picked up a small number of times. This sequence joins TRBV12-3 or TRBV12-4 and TRBJ1-1; the D is unclear. The CDR3 is made up of 14 amino acids. Between the trimmed V and J ends, which lost 0 bases and 0 bases, there was a span of 5 bases. In nucleotides, the CDR3 is TGTGCCAGCAGTTTAGCAAGTATGAACACTGAAGCTTTCTTT. Protein: CASSLASMNTEAFF.

Turning to this clonotype: Compared with germline, one end of the junction differs, possibly owing to a read error. V gene TRBV15 combines with J gene TRBJ2-3, with TRBD1 identical over 9 bases. Germline V gene sequence: CDR1 LNHNV, CDR2 YYDKDF (reference sequence). This CDR3 has 12 amino acids. The CDR3 nucleotides read TGTGCCACCAGTGGGACCGGGACAGGGTCAAGTTTT. It codes for CATSGTGTGSSF.

The gene calls are TRBV7-2 and TRBJ2-5; 11 bases are a match to TRBD2. J lost 6 bases, V lost 5 bases, and 11 bases had no gene match. The CDR3 sequence is 16 residues long. Germline V gene data show CDR1 as SGHTA and CDR2 as FQGNSA. CDR3 sequence: CASSIQRSSGGKTQYF. The DNA for the CDR3 is TGTGCCAGCAGCATACAACGATCTAGCGGGGGGAAGACCCAGTACTTC.

This chain links TRBV5-4 with TRBJ1-1; TRBD1 might be the D (6 bases). The germline V gene encodes CDR1 SGHNT and CDR2 YYREEE (reference sequence). Trimming cost V 2 bases and J 2 bases, with 13 bases left between them. This CDR3 is 15 amino acids long. The CDR3 reads CASSLGQGPNTEAFF. The CDR3 region has the DNA TGTGCCAGCAGCTTAGGTCAGGGGCCTAACACTGAAGCTTTCTTT.

This clonotype has a count of ten or more. The V gene is TRBV20-1, the J gene TRBJ2-5; 11 bases line up with TRBD2. The V gene end was trimmed by 6 bases and the J gene end by 7 bases; junction bases not matched to a gene: 4. Germline lookup yields CDR1 DFQATT and CDR2 SNEGSKA (reference sequence). This CDR3 region has 12 residues. The CDR3 protein is CSASGTSGTQYF. The CDR3 coding sequence is TGCAGTGCCTCGGGGACTAGCGGGACCCAGTACTTC.